This entry is about one T cell receptor beta chain. Its antigen is unknown. These data originate in a study of siplizumab effects on memory and regulatory T cells. Study findings and constraints: In unstimulated cells, naive T cells appeared more diverse than memory T cells and seemed major alloresponse contributors. Unstimulated subsets captured only a minor fraction of alloreactive clones. Mappable alloreactive CD4+ clones came from Treg cells more than 60% of the time on average with siplizumab, against about 25% in controls.

Some clones are missing from TCRdb's copy, which holds only in-frame ones; the method was immunoSEQ multiplex PCR. The data hold approximately 94,000 clones, with 80% to 95% observed a single time. The CDR3 spans 15 residues. Losses at the gene ends were 5 bases for V and 2 bases for J; bases not matched to a gene: 7. Per germline, CDR1 PRHDT and CDR2 FYEKMQ (reference sequence). The chain carries TRBV13 and TRBJ2-7; 9 bases are a match to TRBD1. Specimen: CD8+ T cells sorted from blood. The sequence derives from a human donor in good health. This chain's CDR3 is CASSRSGTGPYEQYF. CDR3 nucleotides: TGTGCCAGCAGCCGCTCTGGGACAGGGCCCTACGAGCAGTACTTC.